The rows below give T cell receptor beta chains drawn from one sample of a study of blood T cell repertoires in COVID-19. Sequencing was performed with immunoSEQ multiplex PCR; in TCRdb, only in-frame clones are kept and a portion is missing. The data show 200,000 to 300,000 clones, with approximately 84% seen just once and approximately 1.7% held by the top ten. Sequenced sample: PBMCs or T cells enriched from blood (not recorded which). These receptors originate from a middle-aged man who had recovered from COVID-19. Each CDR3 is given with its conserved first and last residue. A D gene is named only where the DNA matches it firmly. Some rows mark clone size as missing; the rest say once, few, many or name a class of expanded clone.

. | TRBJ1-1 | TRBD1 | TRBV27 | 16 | TGTGCCAGCCCGCTCCACGTGGGGGACAGGGGGACTGAAGCTTTCTTT | CASPLHVGDRGTEAFF
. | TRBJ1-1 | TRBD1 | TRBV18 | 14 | TGTGCCAGCTCACCGAAGGGGGCTAACACTGAAGCTTTCTTT | CASSPKGANTEAFF
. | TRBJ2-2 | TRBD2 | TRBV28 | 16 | TGTGCCAGCAGCGATACGACTAGCGCGACCACCGGGGAGCTGTTTTTT | CASSDTTSATTGELFF
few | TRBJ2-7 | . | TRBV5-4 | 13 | TGTGCCAGCAGCTTGGAAGCATCCCTGGAGCAGTACTTC | CASSLEASLEQYF
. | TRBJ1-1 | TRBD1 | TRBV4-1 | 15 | TGCGCCAGCAGTCGTCTACAGGGGGCGCCTACTGAAGCTTTCTTT | CASSRLQGAPTEAFF
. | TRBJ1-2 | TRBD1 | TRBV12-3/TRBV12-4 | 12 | TGTGCCAGCAGCGACAGGGGCTATGGCTACACCTTC | CASSDRGYGYTF
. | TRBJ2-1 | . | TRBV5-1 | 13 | TGCGCCAGCAGCGTAGACTTCTACAATGAGCAGTTCTTC | CASSVDFYNEQFF
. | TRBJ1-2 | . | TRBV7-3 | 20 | TGTGCCAGCAGCTTAATCCCAGTCAATGACAGGCCCTTAGCTAACTATGGCTACACCTTC | CASSLIPVNDRPLANYGYTF
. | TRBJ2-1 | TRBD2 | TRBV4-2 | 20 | TGTGCCAGCAGCCAAGAGTTATCTAGCGGGAGCCATTACGACTACAATGAGCAGTTCTTC | CASSQELSSGSHYDYNEQFF
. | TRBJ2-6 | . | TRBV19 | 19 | TGTGCCAGTAGTATAGACCCGGGACGGGAGAGCTCTGGGGCCAACGTCCTGACTTTC | CASSIDPGRESSGANVLTF
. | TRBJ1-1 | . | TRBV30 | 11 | TGTGCCTGGACAGGGGACACTGAAGCTTTCTTT | CAWTGDTEAFF